These T cell receptor beta chains were read from a single sample in a study of identical twins. TCRdb reprocessed the 5' RACE reads with MiXCR, giving one entry per CDR3 protein. The sample holds 550,000 to 700,000 distinct CDR3 sequences, approximately 10% seen once. The same data also went into a second study, on yellow fever vaccine responses in identical twins.

Sequenced sample: PBMCs. These receptors were obtained from a woman under 30 in good health. Each CDR3 is given with its conserved first and last residue. Fields, in order: V gene, D gene, clone size, J gene, CDR3 DNA, CDR3 protein. A D gene is named only where the DNA matches it firmly. Only some rows state a clone size, as once, few, many or a class for expanded clones.

>TRBV24-1|TRBD1|many|TRBJ2-1
TGTGCCACCTCCGGGACAGGGATTAATGAGCAGTTCTTC
CATSGTGINEQFF
>TRBV6-1|.|.|TRBJ1-1
TGTGCCAGTTTTTACAGGGATGGAGCTTTCTTT
CASFYRDGAFF
>TRBV5-5|.|many|TRBJ1-1
TGTGCCAGCAGCTTGTTTAAGGGGAACACTGAAGCTTTCTTT
CASSLFKGNTEAFF
>TRBV9|.|.|TRBJ2-5
TGTGCCAGCAGCGTAGGTTCAGTCGGAGAGACCCAGTACTTC
CASSVGSVGETQYF
>TRBV29-1|.|few|TRBJ2-3
TGCAGCGCTGGGGTCACAGATACGCAGTATTTT
CSAGVTDTQYF
>TRBV30|TRBD1|many|TRBJ1-1
TGTGCCTGGAGTTATGGGGACAGGCGGCATGAAGCTTTCTTT
CAWSYGDRRHEAFF
>TRBV11-2|TRBD2|.|TRBJ2-3
TGTGCCAGCAGCTTATCGGGGGGTCAAATCACAGATACGCAGTATTTT
CASSLSGGQITDTQYF
>TRBV11-2|.|few|TRBJ2-3
TGTGCCAGCAGCTCGCTGCGGGGAGATACGCAGTATTTT
CASSSLRGDTQYF
>TRBV30|.|.|TRBJ2-5
TGTGCCTGGAGTAGCGGCCTACCTTCAAAGACCCAGTACTTC
CAWSSGLPSKTQYF
>TRBV10-3|.|many|TRBJ2-5
TGTGCCATCAGTGGGGGGGGCCGCGAGACCCAGTACTTC
CAISGGGRETQYF
>TRBV7-2|.|.|TRBJ1-2
TGTGCCAGCAGCTTAGTCGACACCCGACGAGATGGCTACACCTTC
CASSLVDTRRDGYTF
>TRBV2|.|few|TRBJ2-5
TGTGCCAGCAGTGAACCGGGATCAGGGGATGGGGTGATATACAAAGAGACCCAGTACTTC
CASSEPGSGDGVIYKETQYF